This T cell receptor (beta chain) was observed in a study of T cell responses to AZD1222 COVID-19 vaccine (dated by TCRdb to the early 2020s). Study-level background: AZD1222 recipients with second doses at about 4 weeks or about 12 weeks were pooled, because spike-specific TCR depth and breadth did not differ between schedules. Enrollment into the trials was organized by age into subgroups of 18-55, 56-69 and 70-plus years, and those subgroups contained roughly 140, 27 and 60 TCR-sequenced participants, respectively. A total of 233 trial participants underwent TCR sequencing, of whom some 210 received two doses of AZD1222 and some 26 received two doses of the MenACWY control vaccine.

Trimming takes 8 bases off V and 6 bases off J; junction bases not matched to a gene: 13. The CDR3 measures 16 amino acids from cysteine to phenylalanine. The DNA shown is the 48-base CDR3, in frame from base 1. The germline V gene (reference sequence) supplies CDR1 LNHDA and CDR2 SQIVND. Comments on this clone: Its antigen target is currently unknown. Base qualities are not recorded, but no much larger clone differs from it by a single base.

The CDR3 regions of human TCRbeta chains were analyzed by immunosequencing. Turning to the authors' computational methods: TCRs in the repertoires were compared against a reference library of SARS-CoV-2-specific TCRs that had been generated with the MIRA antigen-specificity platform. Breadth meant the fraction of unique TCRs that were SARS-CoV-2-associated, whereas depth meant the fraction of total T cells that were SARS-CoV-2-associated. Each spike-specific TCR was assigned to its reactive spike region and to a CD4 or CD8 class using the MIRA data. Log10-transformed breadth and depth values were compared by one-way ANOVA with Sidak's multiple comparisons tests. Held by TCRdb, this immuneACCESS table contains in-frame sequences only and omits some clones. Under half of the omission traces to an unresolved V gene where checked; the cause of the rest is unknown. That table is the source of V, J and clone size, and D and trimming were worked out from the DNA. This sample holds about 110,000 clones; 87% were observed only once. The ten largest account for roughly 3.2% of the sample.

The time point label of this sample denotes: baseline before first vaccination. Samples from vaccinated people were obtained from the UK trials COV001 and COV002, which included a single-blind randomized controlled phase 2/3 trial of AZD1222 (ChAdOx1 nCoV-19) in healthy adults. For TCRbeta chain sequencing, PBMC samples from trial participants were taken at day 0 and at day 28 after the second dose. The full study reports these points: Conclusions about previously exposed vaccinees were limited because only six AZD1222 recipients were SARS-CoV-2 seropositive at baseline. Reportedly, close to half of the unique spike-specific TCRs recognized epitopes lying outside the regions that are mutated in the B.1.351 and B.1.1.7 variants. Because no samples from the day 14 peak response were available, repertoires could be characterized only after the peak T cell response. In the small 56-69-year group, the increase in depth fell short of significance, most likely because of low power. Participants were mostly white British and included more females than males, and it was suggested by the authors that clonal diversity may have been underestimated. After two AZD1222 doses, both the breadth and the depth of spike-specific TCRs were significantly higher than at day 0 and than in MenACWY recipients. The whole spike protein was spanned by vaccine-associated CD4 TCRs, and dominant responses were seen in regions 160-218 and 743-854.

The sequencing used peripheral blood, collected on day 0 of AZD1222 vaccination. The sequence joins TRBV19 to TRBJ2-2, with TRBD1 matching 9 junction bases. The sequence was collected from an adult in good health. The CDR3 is CASGKQGALAAGELFF. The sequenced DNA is TGTGCCAGTGGGAAACAGGGGGCGCTTGCCGCCGGGGAGCTGTTTTTT.